Each of the 4 T cell receptor beta chains below was sequenced from the same sample in a study of T cell responses to AZD1222 COVID-19 vaccine. Using immunoSEQ multiplex PCR, the repertoire was profiled, and TCRdb retains in-frame clones only, with some absent. Among some 170,000 clones listed, 90% to 95% were seen once. This specimen was peripheral blood, taken 28 days after the second AZD1222 dose. Source of these receptors: an adult who received the AZD1222 COVID-19 vaccine.

The chain employs TRBV19 and TRBJ2-2, with 9 bases aligning to TRBD1. V lost 5 bases and J lost 1; bases outside the gene matches: 8. From germline, CDR1 is LNHDA and CDR2 SQIVND (reference sequence). The CDR3 sequence is 17 residues long. In DNA form, the CDR3 reads TGTGCCAGTAGTGTGGCTACAGGGGGCTGGAACACCGGGGAGCTGTTTTTT. Protein product: CASSVATGGWNTGELFF.

In the case of this clone: The sample contains more than one DNA sequence encoding this CDR3. The chain is built from TRBV19 and TRBJ2-7, with a possible D match to TRBD2 (5 bases). The CDR3 runs 15 residues. V was trimmed by 1 base and J by 0 bases, leaving 10 bases between them. The germline V gene has CDR1 LNHDA and CDR2 SQIVND (reference sequence). This CDR3 reads CASSIGSGASYEQYF. For the CDR3, the DNA is TGTGCCAGTAGTATAGGAAGCGGAGCCTCCTACGAGCAGTACTTC.

The CDR3 DNA sequence: TGTGCCAGCAGTTTATCGTTCAGGGGCGAGGGCTACACCTTC. Its translation is CASSLSFRGEGYTF. This chain connects TRBV27 to TRBJ1-2; D possibly corresponds to TRBD1 (6 bases). CDR1 MNHEY and CDR2 SMNVEV come from the germline V gene (reference sequence). This CDR3 region has 14 residues. V lost 0 bases and J 8 bases, leaving 13 bases between the germline ends.

V and J are TRBV19 and TRBJ2-7; no definite D call. CDR3 size: 16 residues. The germline V gene encodes CDR1 LNHDA and CDR2 SQIVND (reference sequence). V dropped 5 bases and J dropped 0 bases, with 17 bases sitting between them. The CDR3 DNA sequence: TGTGCCAGTAGTTCCCACAGCAATCCAGTCTCCTACGAGCAGTACTTC. This encodes CASSSHSNPVSYEQYF. The variable domain in full, completed from reference TRBV19 and TRBJ2-7, reads DGGITQSPKYLFRKEGQNVTLSCEQNLNHDAMYWYRQDPGQGLRLIYYSQIVNDFQKGDIAEGYSVSREKKESFPLTVTSAQKNPTAFYLCASSSHSNPVSYEQYFGPGTRLTVT.